The next 11 T cell receptor beta chains were all read from a single sample in a study of shared clonotypes between healthy human individuals. Clones were read by immunoSEQ multiplex PCR, and TCRdb kept only the in-frame ones, dropping some. The sample has roughly 500,000 clones, 60% to 85% seen once. The specimen sequenced was PBMCs. These receptors all stem from a woman aged 40 to 49 in good health. Some clones in this sample may be carry-over from other donors' samples.

The rearrangement uses TRBV9 and TRBJ2-5, with D perhaps assigned TRBD1 or TRBD2 (5 bases each). Trimming removed 1 base from V and 2 bases from J, with 15 bases in between. Germline V gene lookup returns CDR1 SGDLS and CDR2 YYNGEE. The CDR3 is 16 amino acids. The CDR3 sequence: CASSVYDLGEQETQYF. CDR3 sequence (DNA): TGTGCCAGCAGCGTATATGATTTGGGGGAACAAGAGACCCAGTACTTC.

There are a few counts of this clone. The chain couples TRBV7-8 to TRBJ2-7; TRBD1 matches at 8 bases. The CDR3 runs to 15 residues. V dropped 4 bases and J dropped 2; count of bases not matched to a gene: 7. Looked up from germline, CDR1 is SGHVS and CDR2 is FQNEAQ. CDR3 in DNA: TGTGCCAGCAGCTCCATGCCGGGACAGGCCTACGAGCAGTACTTC. It yields the protein CASSSMPGQAYEQYF.

The chain couples TRBV4-2 to TRBJ1-1; a possible D gene is TRBD1 (5 bases). V gave up 0 bases and J gave up 5 bases, with 16 bases separating them. Germline values: CDR1 LGHNA, CDR2 YNFKEQ. The CDR3 loop spans 16 amino acids. This CDR3 reads CASSQDRFRVRTEAFF. DNA of the CDR3: TGTGCCAGCAGCCAAGATAGGTTCAGGGTTCGGACTGAAGCTTTCTTT.

The J gene is TRBJ2-1, the V gene TRBV7-7; TRBD2 aligns across 9 bases. V dropped 5 bases and J dropped 4; count of bases not matched to a gene: 12. The germline V gene encodes CDR1 SSHAT and CDR2 FNYEAQ (reference sequence). The CDR3 covers 17 residues. CDR3 amino acids: CASSKDMGLASYNEQFF. For the CDR3, the DNA is TGTGCCAGCAGCAAAGACATGGGACTAGCATCGTACAATGAGCAGTTCTTC.

A note on this clone: An end of the junction differs from the germline gene, which may be a read error. The J gene is TRBJ1-4, the V gene TRBV11-3; D is ambiguous. CDR3 length equals 15 residues. CDR1 SGHNT and CDR2 YENEEA come from the germline V gene. The CDR3 DNA is TGTGCCGGCAGCTTAAGCCACAGAGAGAATGAAAAACTGTTTTTT. Its translation is CAGSLSHRENEKLFF.

The rearrangement links TRBV5-1 to TRBJ1-2, with D possibly TRBD1 on 5 matching bases. Per germline, CDR1 SGHRS and CDR2 YFSETQ. The CDR3 has 13 amino acids. V lost 0 bases and J 8 bases, leaving 11 bases between the germline ends. CDR3 DNA: TGCGCCAGCAGCTTGGAACGGGGCGGCGGCTACACCTTC. It codes for CASSLERGGGYTF.

V is TRBV30 and J is TRBJ2-5; D remains ambiguous. Trimming pared 3 bases from V and 2 bases from J, leaving 16 bases between. CDR1 is GTSNPN, CDR2 SVGIG, per germline (reference sequence). The CDR3 contains 15 residues. In nucleotides, the CDR3 is TGTGCCTGGAGCCATTATCAGGAGTTACAAGAGACCCAGTACTTC. The encoded protein is CAWSHYQELQETQYF.

The CDR3 loop reads CASSDKDSPTGREQFF. CDR3 coding DNA: TGTGCCAGCAGTGATAAGGACAGCCCCACAGGAAGGGAGCAGTTCTTC. This chain connects TRBV2 to TRBJ2-1, with a weak D call TRBD1 (6 bases). This CDR3 is built from 16 residues. Trimming left V 3 bases short and J 10 bases short, with 22 bases between. Germline V CDR1 and CDR2: SNHLY, FYNNEI.

A note on this clone: A read error may explain this, as a much larger clone is one base away. The rearrangement links TRBV4-2 to TRBJ1-5; D call uncertain. V was pared by 4 bases and J by 0 bases, with 16 bases between. CDR1 LGHNA and CDR2 YNFKEQ come from the germline V gene. The CDR3 covers 17 residues. The CDR3 reads CASSLPESLGSNQPQHF. CDR3 nucleotide sequence: TGTGCCAGCAGCCTGCCGGAGTCTCTTGGTAGCAATCAGCCCCAGCATTTT.

The chain combines TRBV2 with TRBJ2-3; TRBD1 matches at 10 bases. The CDR3 is 15 amino acids. After removal of 7 bases from V and 4 bases from J, the junction contained 8 bases not matched to a gene. CDR1 and CDR2 (germline): SNHLY, FYNNEI. CDR3 amino acids: CASTAWDRGADTQYF. The CDR3 DNA sequence: TGTGCCAGCACCGCCTGGGACAGGGGCGCAGATACGCAGTATTTT. The variable domain in full, completed from reference TRBV2 and TRBJ2-3, reads EPEVTQTPSHQVTQMGQEVILRCVPISNHLYFYWYRQILGQKVEFLVSFYNNEISEKSEIFDDQFSVERPDGSNFTLKIRSTKLEDSAMYFCASTAWDRGADTQYFGPGTRLTVL.

This clone was seen a handful of times. The chain couples TRBV28 to TRBJ1-2; D remains ambiguous. The CDR3 is made up of 13 amino acids. V was pared by 4 bases and J by 4 bases, with 10 bases between. Germline V gene lookup returns CDR1 MDHEN and CDR2 SYDVKM. The CDR3 region is CASSSTYRYGYTF. CDR3 DNA: TGTGCCAGCAGTTCGACATATCGCTATGGCTACACCTTC.